This T cell receptor (beta chain) was recorded in a study of technical replicates of blood from several donors. CDR3 length: 17 residues. The germline gives CDR1 LGHNA, CDR2 YNFKEQ. V was trimmed by 6 bases and J by 0 bases, leaving 18 bases between them. Measured with immunoSEQ multiplex PCR; TCRdb has only the in-frame clones, and not every one. The table includes some 77,000 clones, 95% to 98% detected once. The chain links TRBV4-2 to TRBJ1-3, with a tentative D call TRBD1 (5 bases). Sample: T cells isolated from PBMCs. This receptor was identified in a human donor in good health. In nucleotides, the CDR3 is TGTGCCAGCAGACTTGGGGCCGACGCGTTCTCTGGAAACACCATATATTTT. Protein product: CASRLGADAFSGNTIYF.